The rows below give T cell receptor beta chains drawn from one sample of a study of CD8+ T cells in alopecia areata. The data were produced by immunoSEQ multiplex PCR, yet TCRdb's version contains in-frame clones alone and is incomplete. The repertoire holds some 180,000 clones, with 63% as singletons. The sequencing here drew on CD4+ T cells sorted from blood, taken at week 0. These receptors came from a human donor with alopecia areata. Each CDR3 is given with its conserved first and last residue. A D gene is named only where the DNA matches it firmly. Clone size, where shown, is once, few, many, or a class for clones that have expanded.

d_gene	abundance	v_gene	j_gene	CDR3nt	CDR3aa
.	few	TRBV5-1	TRBJ1-1	TGCGCCAGCAGCTTGACAGGGTGGAACACTGAAGCTTTCTTT	CASSLTGWNTEAFF
.	.	TRBV29-1	TRBJ2-2	TGCAGCGTTGTGGGGTTGGGTGCCGGGGAGCTGTTTTTT	CSVVGLGAGELFF
.	once	TRBV6-1	TRBJ1-5	TGTGCCAGCACCTATAGCAATCAGCCCCAGCATTTT	CASTYSNQPQHF
.	.	TRBV29-1	TRBJ1-2	TGCAGCGTTGGCTACAGGGCTGATGGCTACACCTTC	CSVGYRADGYTF
.	.	TRBV5-1	TRBJ2-4	TGCGCCAGCAGCTCGGACGGATCGGCCAAAAACATTCAGTACTTC	CASSSDGSAKNIQYF
.	.	TRBV18	TRBJ2-5	TGTGCCAGCTCACCACAACAGCAAGAGACCCAGTACTTC	CASSPQQQETQYF
.	few	TRBV29-1	TRBJ1-1	TGCAGCGTTGTGGGACGCCGGGGTAACACTGAAGCTTTCTTT	CSVVGRRGNTEAFF
TRBD2	.	TRBV6-1	TRBJ2-7	TGTGCCAGCAGTGAGAATAGCGGGGGCGGCTACGAGCAGTACTTC	CASSENSGGGYEQYF
.	.	TRBV10-3	TRBJ2-1	TGTGCCATCAGTGAGTCACCTGGAGGGTCCCATTCCTACAATGAGCAGTTCTTC	CAISESPGGSHSYNEQFF
TRBD2	.	TRBV5-1	TRBJ2-7	TGCGCCAGCAGCCCTAGCGCGAGCGGGGGGGCGTTCGGGGAGCAGTACTTC	CASSPSASGGAFGEQYF